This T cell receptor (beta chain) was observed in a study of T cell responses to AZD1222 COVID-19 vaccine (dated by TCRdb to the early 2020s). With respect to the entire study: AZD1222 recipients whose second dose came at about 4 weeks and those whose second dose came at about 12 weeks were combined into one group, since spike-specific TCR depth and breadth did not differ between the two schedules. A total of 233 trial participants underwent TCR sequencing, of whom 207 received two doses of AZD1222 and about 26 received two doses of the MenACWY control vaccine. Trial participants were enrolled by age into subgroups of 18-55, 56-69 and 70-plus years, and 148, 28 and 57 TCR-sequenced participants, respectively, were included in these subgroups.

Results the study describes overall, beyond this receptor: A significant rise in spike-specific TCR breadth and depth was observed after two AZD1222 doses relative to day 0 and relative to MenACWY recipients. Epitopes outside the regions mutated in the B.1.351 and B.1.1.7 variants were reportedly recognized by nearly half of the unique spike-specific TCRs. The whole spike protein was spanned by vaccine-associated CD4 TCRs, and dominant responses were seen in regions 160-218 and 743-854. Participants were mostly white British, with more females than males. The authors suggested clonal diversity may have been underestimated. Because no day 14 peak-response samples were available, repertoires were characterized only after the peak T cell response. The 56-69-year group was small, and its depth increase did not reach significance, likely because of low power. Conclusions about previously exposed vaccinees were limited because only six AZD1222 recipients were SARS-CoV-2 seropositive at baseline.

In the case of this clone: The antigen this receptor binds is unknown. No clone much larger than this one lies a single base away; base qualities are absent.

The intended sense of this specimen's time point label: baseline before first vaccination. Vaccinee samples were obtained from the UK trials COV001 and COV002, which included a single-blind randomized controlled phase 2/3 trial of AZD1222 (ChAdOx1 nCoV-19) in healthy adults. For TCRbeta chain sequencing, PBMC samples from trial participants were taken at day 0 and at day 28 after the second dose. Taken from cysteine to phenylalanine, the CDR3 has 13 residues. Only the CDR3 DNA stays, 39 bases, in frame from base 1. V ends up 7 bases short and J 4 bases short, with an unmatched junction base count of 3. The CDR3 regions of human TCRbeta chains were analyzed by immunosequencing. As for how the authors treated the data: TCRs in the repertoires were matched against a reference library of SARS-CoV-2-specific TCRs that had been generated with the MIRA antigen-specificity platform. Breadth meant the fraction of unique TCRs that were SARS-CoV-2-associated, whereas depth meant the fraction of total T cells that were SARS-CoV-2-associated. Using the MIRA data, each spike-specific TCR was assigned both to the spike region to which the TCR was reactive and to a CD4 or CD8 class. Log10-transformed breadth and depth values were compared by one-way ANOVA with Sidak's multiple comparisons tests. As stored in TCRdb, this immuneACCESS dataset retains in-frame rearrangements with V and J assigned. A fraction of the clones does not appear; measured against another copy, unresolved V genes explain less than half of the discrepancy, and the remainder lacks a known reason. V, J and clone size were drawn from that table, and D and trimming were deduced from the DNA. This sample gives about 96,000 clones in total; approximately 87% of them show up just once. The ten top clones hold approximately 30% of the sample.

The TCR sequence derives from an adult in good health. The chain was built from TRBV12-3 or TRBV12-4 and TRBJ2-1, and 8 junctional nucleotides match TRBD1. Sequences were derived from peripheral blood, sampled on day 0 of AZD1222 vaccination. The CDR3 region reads CASTGQGYNEQFF. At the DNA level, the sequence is TGTGCCAGCACCGGACAGGGTTACAATGAGCAGTTCTTC.